The 20 T cell receptor beta chains below were found in one sample sequenced in a study of T cells after somatic rescue of genetic block. Some clones are missing from TCRdb's copy, which holds only in-frame ones; the method was immunoSEQ multiplex PCR. The sample consists of about 14,000 clones, roughly 78% of them appearing once. The source material was peripheral blood mononuclear cells (PBMCs). These receptors all stem from a boy aged 5-17 years.

The chain employs TRBV5-4 and TRBJ1-1; 9 bases fit TRBD1. This CDR3 region has 14 residues. The ends lost 0 bases at V and 11 bases at J; junction bases unmatched: 8. CDR1 SGHNT and CDR2 YYREEE come from the germline V gene (reference sequence). DNA for the CDR3: TGTGCCAGCAGCTTGGCGACAGGGGGAGGAAGGGCTTTCTTT. Translating gives CASSLATGGGRAFF.

The rearrangement links TRBV6-5 to TRBJ1-2; D is perhaps TRBD1 (6 bases). Germline assignment: CDR1 MNHEY and CDR2 SVGAGI. V dropped 2 bases and J dropped 2 bases, with 9 bases sitting between them. This CDR3 spans 14 amino acids. The CDR3 sequence: CASSYGQGNYGYTF. CDR3 nucleotides: TGTGCCAGCAGTTACGGCCAGGGGAACTATGGCTACACCTTC.

This chain connects TRBV4-1 to TRBJ2-7; TRBD1 matches 7 bases. The CDR3 has 14 residues. With 3 bases clipped from V and 3 bases from J, the junction kept 5 bases outside the gene matches. Germline values: CDR1 MGHRA, CDR2 YSYEKL. For the CDR3, the DNA is TGCGCCAGCAGCCACAGGGACAGCTTCTACGAGCAGTACTTC. Its protein is CASSHRDSFYEQYF.

The chain couples TRBV5-1 to TRBJ2-7; 9 bases are shared with TRBD1. CDR3 size: 15 residues. The V gene's germline CDR1 is SGHRS and CDR2 YFSETQ. The junction had 5 bases not matched to a gene; V was cut back by 1 base and J by 3 bases. CDR3 sequence: CASSLTGTGNYEQYF. The DNA of the CDR3 is TGCGCCAGCAGCTTGACCGGGACAGGGAACTACGAGCAGTACTTC.

The rearrangement links TRBV6-6 to TRBJ2-7, with D possibly matching TRBD1 (5 bases). CDR3 length equals 14 residues. Germline loops: CDR1 MNHNY, CDR2 SVGAGI (reference sequence). V lost 6 bases to trimming and J lost 2 bases, with 14 bases between them. The DNA for the CDR3 is TGTGCCAGCAGCAGGCAGAAGGGGCCCTACGAGCAGTACTTC. Encoded protein: CASSRQKGPYEQYF.

The chain joins TRBV7-9 to TRBJ2-5; D is uncertain. The CDR3 sequence is 12 residues long. Per germline, CDR1 SEHNR and CDR2 FQNEAQ (reference sequence). V was shortened by 1 base and J by 5 bases, with 5 bases between the two germline ends. CDR3 sequence reads: CASSLVLETQYF. The CDR3 DNA sequence: TGTGCCAGCAGCTTAGTTCTTGAGACCCAGTACTTC.

In its sample, this clone was seen a few times. The V call is TRBV29-1, the J call TRBJ2-1, with 9 bases lining up with TRBD1. This CDR3 is built from 10 residues. Looked up from germline, CDR1 is SQVTM and CDR2 is ANQGSEA. Losses at the gene ends were 7 bases for V and 15 bases for J; bases not matched to a gene: 7. The chain's CDR3 is CSATGGGAFF. DNA for the CDR3: TGCAGCGCTACAGGGGGCGGGGCGTTCTTC.

The genes are TRBV30 and TRBJ2-1, with 13 positions matching TRBD2. V lost 3 bases, J lost 6 bases, and 5 bases stayed unmatched. Germline assignment: CDR1 GTSNPN and CDR2 SVGIG (reference sequence). The CDR3 extends over 15 amino acids. The DNA of the CDR3 is TGTGCCTGGAGCTTACTAGCGGGGGGGCCCAATGAGCAGTTCTTC. Its translation is CAWSLLAGGPNEQFF.

The chain combines TRBV16 with TRBJ2-3; maybe TRBD1 (6 bases). CDR1 is KGHSY, CDR2 FQNENV, per germline. The CDR3 length is 13 residues. V was shortened by 1 base and J by 10 bases, with 12 bases between the two germline ends. CDR3 DNA sequence: TGTGCCAGCAGCCAATACCCGGGACACCCGCAGTATTTT. This encodes CASSQYPGHPQYF.

The chain recombines TRBV5-6 with TRBJ1-1; D remains ambiguous. The CDR3 loop spans 15 amino acids. Trimming removed 2 bases at V and 0 bases at J, with 11 bases between. Germline lookup yields CDR1 SGHDT and CDR2 YYEEEE. CDR3 nucleotides: TGTGCCAGCAGCTTCAGGAGAGGAATGAACACTGAAGCTTTCTTT. Protein sequence: CASSFRRGMNTEAFF. The full variable domain, with the rest looked up from reference TRBV5-6 and TRBJ1-1, is DAGVTQSPTHLIKTRGQQVTLRCSPKSGHDTVSWYQQALGQGPQFIFQYYEEEERQRGNFPDRFSGHQFPNYSSELNVNALLLGDSALYLCASSFRRGMNTEAFFGQGTRLTVV.

The chain employs TRBV14 and TRBJ2-2; the D gene is possibly TRBD1 (6 bases). Germline CDR1 is SGHDN and CDR2 is FVKESK. The CDR3 consists of 15 residues. V lost 2 bases, J lost 3 bases, and 10 bases lay in between. CDR3 amino acids: CASSQPGHYTGELFF. In DNA, the CDR3 is TGTGCCAGCAGCCAACCGGGACATTACACCGGGGAGCTGTTTTTT.

This clone has a single count. This rearrangement joins TRBV30 to TRBJ1-6; D is unclear. CDR3 length: 14 residues. CDR1 and CDR2 from the germline V gene are GTSNPN and SVGIG (reference sequence). V dropped 5 bases and J dropped 7 bases, with 15 bases sitting between them. This CDR3 is CAWGIPPRNSPLHF. CDR3 DNA sequence: TGTGCCTGGGGGATCCCTCCCAGGAATTCACCCCTCCACTTT.

The chain recombines TRBV7-3 with TRBJ1-6; no clear D gene. The CDR3 is made up of 16 amino acids. CDR1 is SGHTA, CDR2 FQGTGA, per germline. Trimming took 2 bases from V and 6 from J, leaving 14 bases between them. In DNA form, the CDR3 reads TGTGCCAGCAGCTTACGGCCCGACGGTCCTAATTCACCCCTCCACTTT. Translated: CASSLRPDGPNSPLHF.

The chain recombines TRBV7-2 with TRBJ2-5, with D possibly TRBD2 on 6 matching bases. The CDR3 has 13 amino acids. The V and J ends lost 5 bases and 5 bases respectively, with 12 bases between them. Germline lookup yields CDR1 SGHTA and CDR2 FQGNSA. The CDR3 region is CASSAGTPETQYF. In nucleotides, the CDR3 is TGTGCCAGCAGCGCAGGGACTCCGGAGACCCAGTACTTC.

The chain has TRBV2 and TRBJ1-5; a possible D gene is TRBD1 (5 bases). Germline V gives CDR1 SNHLY, CDR2 FYNNEI. This CDR3 contains 15 residues. Trimming shortened V by 2 bases and J by 4 bases, and 12 bases separated the two germline ends. The CDR3 region is CASSEWGVRNQPQHF. The DNA of the CDR3 is TGTGCCAGCAGTGAATGGGGGGTACGGAATCAGCCCCAGCATTTT.

This clone was seen a few times. The rearrangement uses TRBV5-1 and TRBJ2-3, with TRBD1 identical over 9 bases. The V segment lost 2 bases and the J segment 4 bases; nucleotides outside the gene matches: 5. This CDR3 is built from 15 residues. From germline, CDR1 is SGHRS and CDR2 YFSETQ. CDR3 loop: CASSFNRGLADTQYF. DNA of the CDR3: TGCGCCAGCAGCTTTAACAGGGGGCTAGCAGATACGCAGTATTTT.

A word on this clone: The same CDR3 is also encoded by other DNA sequences in this sample. The chain combines TRBV5-1 with TRBJ2-5; D not resolved. Trimming removed 2 bases at V and 2 bases at J, with 1 base between. Germline V gene lookup returns CDR1 SGHRS and CDR2 YFSETQ. This CDR3 is 11 amino acids long. This CDR3 reads CASSLQETQYF. The CDR3 nucleotides are TGCGCCAGCAGCTTACAAGAGACCCAGTACTTC.

In this sample, this clone turned up a few times. The rearrangement joins TRBV14 to TRBJ2-2; a weak D match, TRBD2 (7 bases). Trimming removed 0 bases from V and 15 bases from J, with 20 bases in between. Germline V lookup: CDR1 SGHDN, CDR2 FVKESK. The CDR3 loop spans 15 amino acids. The DNA for the CDR3 is TGTGCCAGCAGCCAAGATTGGGGGACACTAGCGACGGTGTTTTTT. Its protein product is CASSQDWGTLATVFF. Supplemented by reference TRBV14 and TRBJ2-2, the full variable domain reads EAGVTQFPSHSVIEKGQTVTLRCDPISGHDNLYWYRRVMGKEIKFLLHFVKESKQDESGMPNNRFLAERTGGTYSTLKVQPAELEDSGVYFCASSQDWGTLATVFFGEGSRLTVL.

The chain joins TRBV6-6 to TRBJ1-2; no firm D call. This CDR3 contains 13 residues. The germline gives CDR1 MNHNY, CDR2 SVGAGI (reference sequence). The V and J ends lost 6 bases and 10 bases respectively, with 18 bases between them. CDR3 protein: CASRSSMVPLYTF. The CDR3 nucleotides read TGTGCCAGCAGGTCTTCTATGGTGCCTCTCTACACCTTC.

This clone has a single count. This chain joins TRBV29-1 and TRBJ2-2; 11 nucleotides match TRBD2. With V trimmed by 6 bases and J by 1 base, 10 bases remained unmatched. Germline V lookup: CDR1 SQVTM, CDR2 ANQGSEA. The CDR3 is 17 residues long. Here the CDR3 reads CSVGSLAGGLNTGELFF. In nucleotides, the CDR3 is TGCAGCGTGGGGAGCCTAGCGGGAGGCCTGAACACCGGGGAGCTGTTTTTT.